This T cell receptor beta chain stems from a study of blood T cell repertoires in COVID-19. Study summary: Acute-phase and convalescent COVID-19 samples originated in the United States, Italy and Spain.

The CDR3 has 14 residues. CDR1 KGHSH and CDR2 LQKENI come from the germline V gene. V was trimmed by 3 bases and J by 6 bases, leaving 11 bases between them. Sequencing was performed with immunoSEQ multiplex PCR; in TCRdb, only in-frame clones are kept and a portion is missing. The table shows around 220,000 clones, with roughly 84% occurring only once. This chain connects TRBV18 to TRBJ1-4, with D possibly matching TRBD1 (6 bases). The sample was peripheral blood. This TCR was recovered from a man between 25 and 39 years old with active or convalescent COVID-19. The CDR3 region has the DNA TGTGCCAGCTCACCGGTCGGGGGGCATGAAAAACTGTTTTTT. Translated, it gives CASSPVGGHEKLFF. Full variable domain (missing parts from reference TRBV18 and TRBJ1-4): NAGVMQNPRHLVRRRGQEARLRCSPMKGHSHVYWYRQLPEEGLKFMVYLQKENIIDESGMPKERFSAEFPKEGPSILRIQQVVRGDSAAYFCASSPVGGHEKLFFGSGTQLSVL.